This T cell receptor beta chain derives from a study of identical twins. Overall study findings and caveats: Findings depended on cross-sectional statistics rather than tracking the same donors.

CDR3 size: 15 residues. The V end was cut by 6 bases, the J end by 0 bases, with 11 bases between. Germline CDR1 SGHVS, CDR2 FQNEAQ. This clonotype was detected a few times. What it binds is unknown. TCRdb analysed the 5' RACE reads with MiXCR anew, one entry per CDR3 protein. The table includes a few hundred thousand distinct CDR3 sequences, roughly 15% detected once. This same sample was also taken into another study, of yellow fever vaccine responses in identical twins. That work adds: Twin vaccine T cell responses reportedly seemed partly convergent, partly personalized.

Material: CD4+ T cells sorted from blood. The clonotype comes from a woman younger than 35 in good health. The chain carries TRBV7-8 and TRBJ1-4; D uncertain. For the CDR3, the DNA is TGTGCCAGCAGTCTCGCCTTCTCAACTAATGAAAAACTGTTTTTT. Translating it yields CASSLAFSTNEKLFF.